A single sample is the source of the 3 T cell receptor beta chains below, sequenced in a study of T cell responses to AZD1222 COVID-19 vaccine. Produced via immunoSEQ multiplex PCR; TCRdb's table is partial and in-frame only. The data hold fewer than 130,000 clones, with nearly 90% observed a single time. Sequenced material: peripheral blood, taken on day 0 of AZD1222 vaccination. The receptors originated from an adult in good health.

This chain connects TRBV7-8 to TRBJ1-5; D unclear. The V end was cut by 1 base, the J end by 0 bases, with 7 bases between. The CDR3 length is 15 residues. Germline V gene lookup returns CDR1 SGHVS and CDR2 FQNEAQ. Written as DNA, the CDR3 is TGTGCCAGCAGCTTAGAACGTACTAGCAATCAGCCCCAGCATTTT. Residues: CASSLERTSNQPQHF.

This clone showed up many times. Other DNA sequences from this sample encode an identical CDR3 as well. The gene calls are TRBV9 and TRBJ2-2; D unresolved. CDR1 SGDLS and CDR2 YYNGEE come from the germline V gene. Trimming cost V 1 base and J 5 bases, with 3 bases left between them. The CDR3 is 12 residues long. This chain's CDR3 is CASSVRTGELFF. CDR3 DNA: TGTGCCAGCAGCGTACGAACCGGGGAGCTGTTTTTT.

CDR3 residues: CASAGGSAYGNTIYF. CDR3 nucleotide sequence: TGTGCCAGCGCTGGGGGGTCGGCCTATGGAAACACCATATATTTT. The chain combines TRBV9 with TRBJ1-3; D perhaps matches TRBD1 (5 bases). The CDR3 totals 15 residues. Germline CDR1 SGDLS, CDR2 YYNGEE. Trimming stripped 7 bases from V and 3 bases from J, with 17 bases between.